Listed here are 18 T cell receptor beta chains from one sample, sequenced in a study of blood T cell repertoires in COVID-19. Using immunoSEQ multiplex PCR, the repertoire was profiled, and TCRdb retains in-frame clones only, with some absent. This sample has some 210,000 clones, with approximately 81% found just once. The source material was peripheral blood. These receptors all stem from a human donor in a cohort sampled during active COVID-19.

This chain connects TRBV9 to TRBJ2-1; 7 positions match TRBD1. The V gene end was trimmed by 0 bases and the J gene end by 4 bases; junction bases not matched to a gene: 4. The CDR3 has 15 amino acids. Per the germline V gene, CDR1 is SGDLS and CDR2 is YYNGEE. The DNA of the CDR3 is TGTGCCAGCAGCGTAGAGGGACAGCAATACAATGAGCAGTTCTTC. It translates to CASSVEGQQYNEQFF. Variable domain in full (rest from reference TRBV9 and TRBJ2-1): DSGVTQTPKHLITATGQRVTLRCSPRSGDLSVYWYQQSLDQGLQFLIQYYNGEERAKGNILERFSAQQFPDLHSELNLSSLELGDSALYFCASSVEGQQYNEQFFGPGTRLTVL.

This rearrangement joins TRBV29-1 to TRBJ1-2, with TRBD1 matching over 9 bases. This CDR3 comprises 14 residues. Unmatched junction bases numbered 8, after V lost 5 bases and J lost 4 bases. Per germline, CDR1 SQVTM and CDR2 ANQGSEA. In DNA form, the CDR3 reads TGCAGCGTTTCCCGAGGGACAGGGTCCTATGGCTACACCTTC. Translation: CSVSRGTGSYGYTF.

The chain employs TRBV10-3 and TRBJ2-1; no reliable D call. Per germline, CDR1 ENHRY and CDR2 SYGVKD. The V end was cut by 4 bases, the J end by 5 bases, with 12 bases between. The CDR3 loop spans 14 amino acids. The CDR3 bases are TGTGCCATCAGTGGAGATAATGAAAACAATGAGCAGTTCTTC. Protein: CAISGDNENNEQFF.

CDR3 amino acids: CASSTIIQGGEQFF. The CDR3 nucleotides read TGTGCCAGCAGCACCATAATCCAGGGAGGTGAGCAGTTCTTC. The genes are TRBV28 and TRBJ2-1; D is perhaps TRBD2 (6 bases). Deletions cut 6 bases from V and 9 bases from J, with 18 bases between. The germline V gene encodes CDR1 MDHEN and CDR2 SYDVKM. The CDR3 spans 14 residues.

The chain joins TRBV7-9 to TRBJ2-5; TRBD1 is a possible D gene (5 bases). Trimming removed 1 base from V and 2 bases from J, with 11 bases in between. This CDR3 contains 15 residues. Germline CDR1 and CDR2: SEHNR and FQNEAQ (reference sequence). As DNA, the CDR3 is TGTGCCAGCAGCTTAGGGGGCGGAATTCAAGAGACCCAGTACTTC. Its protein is CASSLGGGIQETQYF. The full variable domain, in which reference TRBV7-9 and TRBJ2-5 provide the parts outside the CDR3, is DTGVSQNPRHKITKRGQNVTFRCDPISEHNRLYWYRQTLGQGPEFLTYFQNEAQLEKSRLLSDRFSAERPKGSFSTLEIQRTEQGDSAMYLCASSLGGGIQETQYFGPGTRLLVL.

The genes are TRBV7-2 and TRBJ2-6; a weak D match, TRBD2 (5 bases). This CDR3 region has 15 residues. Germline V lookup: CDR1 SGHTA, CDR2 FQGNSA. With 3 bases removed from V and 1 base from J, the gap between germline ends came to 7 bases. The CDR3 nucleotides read TGTGCCAGCAGCTTCGGGGTATCTGGGGCCAACGTCCTGACTTTC. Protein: CASSFGVSGANVLTF.

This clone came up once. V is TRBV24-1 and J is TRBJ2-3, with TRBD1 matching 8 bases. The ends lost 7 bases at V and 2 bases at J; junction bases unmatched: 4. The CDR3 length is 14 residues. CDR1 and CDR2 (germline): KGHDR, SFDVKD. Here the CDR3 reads CATRGQGDTDTQYF. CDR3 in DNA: TGTGCCACCAGAGGACAGGGAGACACAGATACGCAGTATTTT.

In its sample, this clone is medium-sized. The CDR3 is CASSLSAVNTEAFF. As DNA, the CDR3 is TGTGCCAGCAGTTTATCGGCAGTCAACACTGAAGCTTTCTTT. The chain joins TRBV27 to TRBJ1-1; D not resolved. The CDR3 totals 14 residues. Trimming took off 0 bases at V and 2 bases at J, with 7 bases between the two ends. Per germline, CDR1 MNHEY and CDR2 SMNVEV (reference sequence).

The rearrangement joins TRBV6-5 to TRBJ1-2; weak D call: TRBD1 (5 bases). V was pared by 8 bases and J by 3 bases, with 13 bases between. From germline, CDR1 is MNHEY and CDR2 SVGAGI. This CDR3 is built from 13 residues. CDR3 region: CASQGVRDYGYTF. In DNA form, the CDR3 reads TGTGCCAGCCAAGGGGTCCGGGACTATGGCTACACCTTC.

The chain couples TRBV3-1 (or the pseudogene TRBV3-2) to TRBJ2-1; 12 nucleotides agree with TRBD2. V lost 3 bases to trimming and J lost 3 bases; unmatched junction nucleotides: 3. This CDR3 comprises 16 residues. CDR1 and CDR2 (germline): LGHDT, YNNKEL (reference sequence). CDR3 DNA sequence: TGTGCCAGCAGCCAGAGGACTAGCGGGGTCTACAATGAGCAGTTCTTC. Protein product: CASSQRTSGVYNEQFF.

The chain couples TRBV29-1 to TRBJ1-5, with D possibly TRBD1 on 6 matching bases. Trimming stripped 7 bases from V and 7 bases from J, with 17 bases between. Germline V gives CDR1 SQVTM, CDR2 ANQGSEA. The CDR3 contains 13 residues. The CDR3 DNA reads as TGCAGCGGTGCAGAGGGGGAGGGCCAGCCCCAGCATTTT. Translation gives CSGAEGEGQPQHF.

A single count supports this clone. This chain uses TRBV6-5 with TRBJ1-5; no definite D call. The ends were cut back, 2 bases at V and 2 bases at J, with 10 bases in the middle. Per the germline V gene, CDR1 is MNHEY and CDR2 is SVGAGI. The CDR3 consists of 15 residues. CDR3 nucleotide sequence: TGTGCCAGCAGTTACAGGCTCGGGGGCAATCAGCCCCAGCATTTT. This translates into CASSYRLGGNQPQHF.

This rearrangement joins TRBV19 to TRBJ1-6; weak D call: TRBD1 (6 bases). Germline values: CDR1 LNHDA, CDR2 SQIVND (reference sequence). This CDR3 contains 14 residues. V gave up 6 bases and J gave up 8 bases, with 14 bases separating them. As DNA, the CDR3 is TGTGCCAGTAGGACAGGCCCTGGGGATTCACCCCTCCACTTT. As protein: CASRTGPGDSPLHF.

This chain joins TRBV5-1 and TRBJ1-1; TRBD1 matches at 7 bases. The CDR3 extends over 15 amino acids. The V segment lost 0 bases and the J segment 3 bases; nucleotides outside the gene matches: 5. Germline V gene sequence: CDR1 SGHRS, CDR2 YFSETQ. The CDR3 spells CASSLDRGGDTEAFF. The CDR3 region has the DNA TGCGCCAGCAGCTTGGACAGGGGTGGGGACACTGAAGCTTTCTTT.

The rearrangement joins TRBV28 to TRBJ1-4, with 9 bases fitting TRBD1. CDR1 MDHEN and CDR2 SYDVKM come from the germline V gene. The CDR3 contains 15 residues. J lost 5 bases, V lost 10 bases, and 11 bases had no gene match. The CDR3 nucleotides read TGTGCCAACTCAATACCGGACAGGGGAAATGAAAAACTGTTTTTT. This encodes CANSIPDRGNEKLFF.

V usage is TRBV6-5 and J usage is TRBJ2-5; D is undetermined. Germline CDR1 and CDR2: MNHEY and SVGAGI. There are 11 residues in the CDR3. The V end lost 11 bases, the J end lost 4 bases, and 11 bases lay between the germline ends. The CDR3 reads CAATEVETQYF. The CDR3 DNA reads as TGTGCCGCCACCGAGGTAGAGACCCAGTACTTC.

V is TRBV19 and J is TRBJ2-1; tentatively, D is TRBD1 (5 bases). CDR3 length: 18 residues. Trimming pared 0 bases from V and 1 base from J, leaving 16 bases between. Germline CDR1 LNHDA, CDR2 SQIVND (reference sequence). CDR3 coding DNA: TGTGCCAGTAGTATAGATTACTGGGGCCGACCTTCCTACAATGAGCAGTTCTTC. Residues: CASSIDYWGRPSYNEQFF.

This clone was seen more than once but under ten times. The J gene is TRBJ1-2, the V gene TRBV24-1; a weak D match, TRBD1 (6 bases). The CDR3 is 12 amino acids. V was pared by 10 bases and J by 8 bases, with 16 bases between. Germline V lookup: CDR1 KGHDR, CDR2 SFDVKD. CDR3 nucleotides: TGTGCCACGTCACAGGGTTTGCAGGGCTACACCTTC. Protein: CATSQGLQGYTF.